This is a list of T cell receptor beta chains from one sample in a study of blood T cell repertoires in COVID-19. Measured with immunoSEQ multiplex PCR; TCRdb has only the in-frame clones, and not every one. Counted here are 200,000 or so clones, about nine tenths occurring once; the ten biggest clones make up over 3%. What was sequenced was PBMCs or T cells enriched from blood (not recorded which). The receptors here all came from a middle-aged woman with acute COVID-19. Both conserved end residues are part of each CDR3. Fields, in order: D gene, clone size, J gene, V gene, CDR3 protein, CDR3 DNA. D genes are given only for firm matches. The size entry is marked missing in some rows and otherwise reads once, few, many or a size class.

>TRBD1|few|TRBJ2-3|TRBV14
CASSRTGTNTQYF
TGTGCCAGCAGTCGGACAGGAACGAATACGCAGTATTTT
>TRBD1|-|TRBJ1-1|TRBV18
CASSPYSGTGINTEAFF
TGTGCCAGCTCACCTTACTCCGGGACAGGGATTAACACTGAAGCTTTCTTT
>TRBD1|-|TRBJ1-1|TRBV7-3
CASSYRDRGRTEAFF
TGTGCCAGCAGCTACCGGGACAGGGGGCGGACTGAAGCTTTCTTT
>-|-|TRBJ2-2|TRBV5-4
CASSLLQGSTGELFF
TGTGCCAGCAGCTTACTTCAGGGAAGCACCGGGGAGCTGTTTTTT
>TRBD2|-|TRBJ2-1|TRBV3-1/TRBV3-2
CASSEGLADYNEQFF
TGTGCCAGCAGCGAAGGACTAGCGGATTACAATGAGCAGTTCTTC
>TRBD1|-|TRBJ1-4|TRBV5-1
CASSPTGADEKLFF
TGCGCCAGCAGCCCGACAGGGGCCGATGAAAAACTGTTTTTT
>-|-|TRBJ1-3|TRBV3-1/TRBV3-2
CASSQRGSGNTIYF
TGTGCCAGCAGCCAACGCGGGTCTGGAAACACCATATATTTT
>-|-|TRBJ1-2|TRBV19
CASSISGPNYGYTF
TGTGCCAGTAGTATAAGTGGGCCTAACTATGGCTACACCTTC
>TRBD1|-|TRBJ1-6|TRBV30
CACLGTGVNSPLHF
TGTGCCTGCCTCGGGACAGGCGTCAATTCACCCCTCCACTTT
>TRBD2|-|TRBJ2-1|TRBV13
CATTPGGVGYNEQFF
TGTGCCACCACGCCCGGGGGGGTTGGATACAATGAGCAGTTCTTC
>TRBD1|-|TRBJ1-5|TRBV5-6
CASTKGEGASQPQHF
TGTGCCAGCACCAAAGGCGAGGGGGCCAGTCAGCCCCAGCATTTT
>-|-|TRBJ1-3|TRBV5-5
CASSPRVVSGNTIYF
TGTGCCAGCAGCCCCCGGGTCGTCTCTGGAAACACCATATATTTT
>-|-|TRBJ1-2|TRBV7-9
CASSLLTPSGLGYTF
TGTGCCAGCAGCTTATTAACCCCAAGTGGACTTGGCTACACCTTC
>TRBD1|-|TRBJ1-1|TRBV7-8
CASSLTTGGVLNTEAFF
TGTGCCAGCAGCTTAACCACAGGGGGCGTTCTGAACACTGAAGCTTTCTTT
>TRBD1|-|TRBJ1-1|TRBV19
CASTQDRVWTEAFF
TGTGCCAGTACTCAGGACAGGGTGTGGACTGAAGCTTTCTTT
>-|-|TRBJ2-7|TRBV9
CASSVAYSSSYEQYF
TGTGCCAGCAGCGTAGCATATTCGAGCTCCTACGAGCAGTACTTC
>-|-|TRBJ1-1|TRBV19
CASTFLNTEAFF
TGTGCCAGTACCTTTTTGAACACTGAAGCTTTCTTT
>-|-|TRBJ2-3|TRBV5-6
CASSLPLSTDTQYF
TGTGCCAGCAGCTTGCCCCTAAGCACAGATACGCAGTATTTT
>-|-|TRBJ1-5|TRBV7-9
CASRQFNQPQHF
TGTGCCAGTCGACAGTTCAATCAGCCCCAGCATTTT
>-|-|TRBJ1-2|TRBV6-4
CASSDRDFGYGYTF
TGTGCCAGCAGTGACAGGGACTTTGGATATGGCTACACCTTC
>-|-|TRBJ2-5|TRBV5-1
CASSYPGQETQYF
TGCGCCAGCAGCTATCCGGGTCAAGAGACCCAGTACTTC
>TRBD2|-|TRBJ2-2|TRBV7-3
CASSLGTSGNTGELFF
TGTGCCAGCAGCCTCGGGACTAGCGGGAACACCGGGGAGCTGTTTTTT
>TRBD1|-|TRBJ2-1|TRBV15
CATSGDRLYNEQFF
TGTGCCACCAGCGGGGACAGGTTATACAATGAGCAGTTCTTC
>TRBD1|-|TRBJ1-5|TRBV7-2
CASSSDRGAGQPQHF
TGTGCCAGCAGCTCCGACAGGGGGGCCGGTCAGCCCCAGCATTTT
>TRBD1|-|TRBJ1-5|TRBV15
CATRAQGGINQPQHF
TGTGCCACCAGGGCACAGGGGGGCATCAATCAGCCCCAGCATTTT
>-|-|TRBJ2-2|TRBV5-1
CASSFSGHTGELFF
TGCGCCAGCAGCTTTTCAGGGCACACCGGGGAGCTGTTTTTT
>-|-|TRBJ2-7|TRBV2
CASSFRRDEQYF
TGTGCCAGCAGTTTCCGCAGGGACGAGCAGTACTTC
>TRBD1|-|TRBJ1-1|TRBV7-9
CASSLGGRGSEAFF
TGTGCCAGCAGCTTAGGAGGCAGGGGGTCTGAAGCTTTCTTT
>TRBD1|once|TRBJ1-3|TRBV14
CASSRQGLIGNTIYF
TGTGCCAGCAGCCGACAGGGTTTGATTGGAAACACCATATATTTT
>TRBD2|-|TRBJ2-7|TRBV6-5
CASIPGGGGNYEQYF
TGTGCCAGCATCCCGGGTGGGGGGGGAAACTACGAGCAGTACTTC
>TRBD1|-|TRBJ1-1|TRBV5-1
CASSPGQEKTEAFF
TGCGCCAGCAGTCCGGGACAGGAGAAAACTGAAGCTTTCTTT
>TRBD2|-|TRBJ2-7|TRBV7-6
CASSPGRGPKDEQYF
TGTGCCAGCAGCCCAGGGAGGGGACCGAAGGACGAGCAGTACTTC
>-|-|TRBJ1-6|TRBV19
CASSTGNSPLHF
TGTGCCAGTAGCACAGGGAATTCACCCCTCCACTTT
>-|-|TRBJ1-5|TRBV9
CASSGNTGRQPQHF
TGTGCCAGCAGCGGAAACACGGGGAGACAGCCCCAGCATTTT
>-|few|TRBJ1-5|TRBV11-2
CASSLGQNQPQHF
TGTGCCAGCAGCTTAGGACAGAATCAGCCCCAGCATTTT
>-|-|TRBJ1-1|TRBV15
CATLMRPMNTEAFF
TGTGCCACCCTAATGCGTCCCATGAACACTGAAGCTTTCTTT
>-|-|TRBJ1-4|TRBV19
CASSLKAGRNNEKLFF
TGTGCCAGTAGTTTAAAAGCTGGGAGAAATAATGAAAAACTGTTTTTT
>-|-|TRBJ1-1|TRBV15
CATSRDQGLLNTEAFF
TGTGCCACCAGCAGAGATCAGGGGCTACTGAACACTGAAGCTTTCTTT
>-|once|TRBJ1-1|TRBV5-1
CASSLNPRDTEAFF
TGCGCCAGCAGCTTAAATCCCAGGGACACTGAAGCTTTCTTT